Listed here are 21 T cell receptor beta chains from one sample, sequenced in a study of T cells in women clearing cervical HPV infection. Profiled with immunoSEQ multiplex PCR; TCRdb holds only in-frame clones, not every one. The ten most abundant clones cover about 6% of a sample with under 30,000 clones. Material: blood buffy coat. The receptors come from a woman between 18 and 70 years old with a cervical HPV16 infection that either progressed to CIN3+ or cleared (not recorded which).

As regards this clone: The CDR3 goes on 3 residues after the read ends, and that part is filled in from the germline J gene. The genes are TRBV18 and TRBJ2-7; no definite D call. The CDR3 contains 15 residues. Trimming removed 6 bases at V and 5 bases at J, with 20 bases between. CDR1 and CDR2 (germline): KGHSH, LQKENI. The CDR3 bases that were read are TGTGCCAGCTCCCCGACACACCCGGCAACGGACGAG. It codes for CASSPTHPATDE. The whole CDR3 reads CASSPTHPATDEQYF.

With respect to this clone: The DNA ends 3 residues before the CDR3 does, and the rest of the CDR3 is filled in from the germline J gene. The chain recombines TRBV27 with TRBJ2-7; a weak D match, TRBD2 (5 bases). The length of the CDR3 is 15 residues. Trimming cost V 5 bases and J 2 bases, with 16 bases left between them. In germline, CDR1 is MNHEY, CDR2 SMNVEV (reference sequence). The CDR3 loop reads CASSPFRADPYEQYF. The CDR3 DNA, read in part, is TGTGCCAGCAGTCCCTTTCGAGCGGATCCCTACGAG.

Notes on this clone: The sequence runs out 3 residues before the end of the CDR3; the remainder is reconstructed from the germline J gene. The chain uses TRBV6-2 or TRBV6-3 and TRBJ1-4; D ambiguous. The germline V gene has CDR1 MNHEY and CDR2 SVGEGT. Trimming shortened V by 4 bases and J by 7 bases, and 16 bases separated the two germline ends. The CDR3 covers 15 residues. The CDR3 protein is CASSLRQARGEKLFF. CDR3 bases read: TGTGCCAGCAGTTTACGTCAGGCCCGGGGTGAAAAA.

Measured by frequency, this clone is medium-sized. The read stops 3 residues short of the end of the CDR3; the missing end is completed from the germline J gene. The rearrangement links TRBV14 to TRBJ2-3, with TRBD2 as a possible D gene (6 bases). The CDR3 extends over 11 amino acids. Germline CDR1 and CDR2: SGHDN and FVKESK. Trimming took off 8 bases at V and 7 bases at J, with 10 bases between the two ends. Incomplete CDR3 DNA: TGTGCCAGCGGACTAAGAAATACG. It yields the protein CASGLRNT. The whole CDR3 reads CASGLRNTQYF.

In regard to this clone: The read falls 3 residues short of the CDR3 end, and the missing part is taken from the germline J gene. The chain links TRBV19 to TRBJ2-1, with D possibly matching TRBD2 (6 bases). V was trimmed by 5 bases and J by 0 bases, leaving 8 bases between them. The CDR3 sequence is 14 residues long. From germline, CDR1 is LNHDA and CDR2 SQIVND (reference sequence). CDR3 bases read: TGTGCCAGTAGTGGAGGGCCCTCCTACAATGAG. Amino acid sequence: CASSGGPSYNE. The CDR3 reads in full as CASSGGPSYNEQFF.

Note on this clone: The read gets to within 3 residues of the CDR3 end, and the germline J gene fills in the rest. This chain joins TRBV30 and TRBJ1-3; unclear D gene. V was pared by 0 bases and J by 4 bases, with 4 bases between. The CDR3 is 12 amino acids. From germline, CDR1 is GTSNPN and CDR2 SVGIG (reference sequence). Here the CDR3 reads CAWSVLGNTIYF. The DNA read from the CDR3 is TGTGCCTGGAGTGTCTTGGGAAACACC. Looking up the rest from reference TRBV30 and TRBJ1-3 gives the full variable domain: SQTIHQWPATLVQPVGSPLSLECTVEGTSNPNLYWYRQAAGRGLQLLFYSVGIGQISSEVPQNLSASRPQDRQFILSSKKLLLSDSGFYLCAWSVLGNTIYFGEGSWLTVV.

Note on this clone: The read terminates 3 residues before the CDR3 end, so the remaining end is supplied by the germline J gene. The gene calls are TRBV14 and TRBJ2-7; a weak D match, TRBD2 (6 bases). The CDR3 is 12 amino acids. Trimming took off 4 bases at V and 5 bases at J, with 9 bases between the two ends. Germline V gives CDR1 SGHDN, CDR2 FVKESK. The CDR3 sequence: CASSPASDEQYF. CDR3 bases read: TGTGCCAGCAGCCCGGCTAGCGACGAG.

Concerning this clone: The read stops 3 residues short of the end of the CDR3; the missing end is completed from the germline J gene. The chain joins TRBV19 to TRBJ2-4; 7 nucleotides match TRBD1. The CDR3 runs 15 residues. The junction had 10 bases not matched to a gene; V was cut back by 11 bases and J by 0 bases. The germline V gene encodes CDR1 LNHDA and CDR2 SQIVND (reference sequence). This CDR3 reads CASQQGILAKNIQYF. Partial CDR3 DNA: TGTGCCTCTCAACAGGGGATACTAGCCAAAAACATT.

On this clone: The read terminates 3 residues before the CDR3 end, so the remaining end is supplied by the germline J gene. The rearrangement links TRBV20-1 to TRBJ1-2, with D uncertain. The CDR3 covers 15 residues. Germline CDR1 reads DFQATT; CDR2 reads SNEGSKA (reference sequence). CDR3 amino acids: CSASRVLGIGETYTF. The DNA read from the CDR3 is TGCAGTGCTAGTAGGGTTTTGGGTATAGGCGAGACC.

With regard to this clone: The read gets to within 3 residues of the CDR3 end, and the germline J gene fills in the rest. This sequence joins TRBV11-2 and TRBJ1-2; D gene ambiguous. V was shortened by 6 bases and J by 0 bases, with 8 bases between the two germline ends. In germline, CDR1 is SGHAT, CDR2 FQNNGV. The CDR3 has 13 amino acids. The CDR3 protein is CASRPTANYGYTF. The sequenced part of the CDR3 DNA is TGTGCCAGCAGACCAACAGCTAACTATGGC.

CDR3 bases read: TGCAGCGCCTCGGACAGCATCACCTACGAG. The encoded protein is CSASDSITYE. The whole CDR3 region reads CSASDSITYEQYF. The V and J genes are TRBV29-1 and TRBJ2-7, with D tentatively TRBD1 (6 bases). The sequenced fragment ends 3 residues before the CDR3 boundary, so the rest is inferred from the germline J gene. V gave up 7 bases and J gave up 2 bases, with 15 bases separating them. The germline V gene has CDR1 SQVTM and CDR2 ANQGSEA. The length of the CDR3 is 13 residues.

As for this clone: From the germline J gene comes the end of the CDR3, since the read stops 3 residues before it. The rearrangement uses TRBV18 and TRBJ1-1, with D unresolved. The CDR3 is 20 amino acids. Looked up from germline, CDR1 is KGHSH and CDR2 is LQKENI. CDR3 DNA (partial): TGTGCCAGCTCACCACGGGTAGCGCCAGGATCTTCCAGGAGAAACAATGAG. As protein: CASSPRVAPGSSRRNNE. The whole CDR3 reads CASSPRVAPGSSRRNNEAFF.

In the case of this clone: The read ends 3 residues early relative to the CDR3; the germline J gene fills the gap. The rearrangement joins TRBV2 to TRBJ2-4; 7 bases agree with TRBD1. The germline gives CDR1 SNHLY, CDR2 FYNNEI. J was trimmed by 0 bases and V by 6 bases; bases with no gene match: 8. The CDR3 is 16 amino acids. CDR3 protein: CASRGQDMLAKNIQYF. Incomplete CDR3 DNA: TGTGCCAGCAGAGGACAGGACATGCTAGCCAAAAACATT.

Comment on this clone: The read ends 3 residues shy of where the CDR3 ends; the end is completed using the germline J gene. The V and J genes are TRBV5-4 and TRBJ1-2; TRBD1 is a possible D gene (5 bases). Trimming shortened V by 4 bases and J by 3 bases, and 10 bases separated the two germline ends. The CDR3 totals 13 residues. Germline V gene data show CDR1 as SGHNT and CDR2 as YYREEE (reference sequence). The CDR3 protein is CASSPDTYYGYTF. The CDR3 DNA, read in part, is TGTGCCAGCAGCCCGGACACCTACTATGGC.

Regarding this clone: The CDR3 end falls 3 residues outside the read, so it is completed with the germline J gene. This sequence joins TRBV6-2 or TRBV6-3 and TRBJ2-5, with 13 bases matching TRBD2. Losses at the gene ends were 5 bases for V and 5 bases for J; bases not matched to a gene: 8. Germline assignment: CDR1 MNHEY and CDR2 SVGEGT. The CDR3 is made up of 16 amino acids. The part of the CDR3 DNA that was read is TGTGCCAGCAGTCGCCAAGGACTAGCGGGAGTTGAGACC. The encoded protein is CASSRQGLAGVET. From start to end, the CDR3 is CASSRQGLAGVETQYF.

Here the CDR3 reads CASSPRDRNEKLFF. Incomplete CDR3 DNA: TGTGCCAGCTCACCAAGGGACAGGAATGAAAAA. The V gene is TRBV18, the J gene TRBJ1-4; 8 bases agree with TRBD1. The CDR3 end is not reached by the read, which stops 3 residues before it; the germline J gene fills it in. The CDR3 runs 14 residues. Germline V gene lookup returns CDR1 KGHSH and CDR2 LQKENI. The J segment lost 5 bases and the V segment lost 2 bases, leaving 1 base of the junction unmatched.

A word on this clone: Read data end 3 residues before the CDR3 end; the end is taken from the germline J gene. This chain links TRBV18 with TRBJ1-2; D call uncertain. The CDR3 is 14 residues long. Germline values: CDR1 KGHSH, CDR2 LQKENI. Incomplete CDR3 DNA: TGTGCCAGCTCACCACTTCCTGTATCCTACGAC. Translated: CASSPLPVSYD. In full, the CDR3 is CASSPLPVSYDYTF.

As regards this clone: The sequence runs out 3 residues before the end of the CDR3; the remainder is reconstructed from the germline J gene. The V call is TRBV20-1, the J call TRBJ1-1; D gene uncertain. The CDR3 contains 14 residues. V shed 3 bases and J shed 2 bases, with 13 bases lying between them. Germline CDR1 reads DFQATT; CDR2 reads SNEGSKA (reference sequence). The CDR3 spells CSARRSQANTEAFF. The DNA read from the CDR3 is TGCAGTGCTAGGCGGTCCCAAGCCAACACTGAA.

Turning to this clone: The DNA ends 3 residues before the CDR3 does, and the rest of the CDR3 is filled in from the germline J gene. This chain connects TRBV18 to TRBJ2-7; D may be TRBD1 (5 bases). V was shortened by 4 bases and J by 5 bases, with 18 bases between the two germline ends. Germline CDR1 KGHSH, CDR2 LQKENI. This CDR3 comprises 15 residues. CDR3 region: CASSRPPRQPHEQYF. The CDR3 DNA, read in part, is TGTGCCAGCTCACGACCTCCCCGACAGCCCCACGAG.

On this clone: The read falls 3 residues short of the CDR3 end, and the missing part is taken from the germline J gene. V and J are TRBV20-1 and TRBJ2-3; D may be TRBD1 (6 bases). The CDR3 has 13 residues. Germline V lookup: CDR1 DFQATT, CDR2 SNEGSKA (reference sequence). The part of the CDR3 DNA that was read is TGCAGTGCTACGACAGGCAACCAAGAGACG. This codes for CSATTGNQET. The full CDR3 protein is CSATTGNQETQYF.

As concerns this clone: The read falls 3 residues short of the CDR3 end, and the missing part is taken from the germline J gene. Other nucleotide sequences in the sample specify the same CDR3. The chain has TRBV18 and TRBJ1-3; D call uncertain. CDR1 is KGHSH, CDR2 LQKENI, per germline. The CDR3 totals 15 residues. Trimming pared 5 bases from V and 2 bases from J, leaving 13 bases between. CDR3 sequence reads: CASSVSGFAGNTIYF. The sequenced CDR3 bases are TGTGCCAGCTCAGTCTCGGGGTTTGCTGGAAACACC.